The sequence of this T cell receptor beta chain was determined in a study of response to subunit inactivated influenza vaccine (dated by TCRdb to about 2018). A note on the overall study: Deep quantitative T cell receptor repertoire profiling was used in the study to track responses to a trivalent subunit inactivated influenza vaccine. General conclusions and limits of the study: It was suggested by the authors that each seasonal influenza vaccination may recruit only a limited number of new T cells.

The library was built by means of RT-PCR. TCRdb shows the sequencer as Illumina HiSeq 2500. The public reads were quality trimmed at Q25 with fastp and then assembled into clones with MiXCR by TCRdb, keeping productive beta chains. Under each unique CDR3 protein, matching rows form one entry showing the most common genes and DNA. This sample gives fewer than 250,000 distinct CDR3 sequences in total; over 13% of them show up just once. The ten largest clonotypes hold roughly 24% of the sample. The CDR3 has 13 amino acids, counting the end cysteine and phenylalanine. CDR3 DNA only is kept here, 39 bases in frame from base 1. V drops 7 bases and J drops 4 bases, leaving 17 bases in between. According to the germline V gene, CDR1 reads SQVTM and CDR2 reads ANQGSEA. Details on this clonotype: Its recognized antigen is unknown. Per-base qualities were not stored, and no clone one base away is much larger.

Here the sequenced sample was CD8+ T cells sorted from PBMCs, taken 4 to 6 days after vaccination. The TCR sequence derives from a middle-aged man who received an inactivated influenza vaccine. Donor details come from another sample of the same person, matched by shared clones. This receptor chain uses TRBV29-1 and TRBJ2-7; a weak D assignment points to TRBD2 (5 bases agree). The DNA reads as follows: TGCAGCGATATACTAGAAAACCTTTACGAGCAGTACTTC. Its product reads: CSDILENLYEQYF.